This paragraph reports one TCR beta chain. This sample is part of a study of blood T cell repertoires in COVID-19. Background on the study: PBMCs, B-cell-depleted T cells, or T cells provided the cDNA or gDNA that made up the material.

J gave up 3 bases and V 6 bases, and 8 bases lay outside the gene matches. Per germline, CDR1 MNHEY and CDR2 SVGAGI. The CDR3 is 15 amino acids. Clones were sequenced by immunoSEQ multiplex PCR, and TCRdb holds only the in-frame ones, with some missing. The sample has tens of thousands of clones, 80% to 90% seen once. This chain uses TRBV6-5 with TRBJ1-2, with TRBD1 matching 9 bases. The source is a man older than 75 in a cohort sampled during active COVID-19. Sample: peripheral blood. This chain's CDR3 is CASSREQGADYGYTF. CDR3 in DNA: TGTGCCAGCAGCCGTGAACAGGGGGCGGACTATGGCTACACCTTC.